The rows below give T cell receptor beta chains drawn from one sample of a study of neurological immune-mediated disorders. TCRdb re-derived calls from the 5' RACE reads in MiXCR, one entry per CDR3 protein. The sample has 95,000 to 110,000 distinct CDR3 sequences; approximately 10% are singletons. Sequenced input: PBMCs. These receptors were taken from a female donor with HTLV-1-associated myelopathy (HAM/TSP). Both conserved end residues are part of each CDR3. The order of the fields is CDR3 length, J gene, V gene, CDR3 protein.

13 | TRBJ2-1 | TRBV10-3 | CAISSGVYNEQFF
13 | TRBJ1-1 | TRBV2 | CASNRQGNTEAFF
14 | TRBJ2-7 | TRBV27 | CASSLSRGVYEQYF
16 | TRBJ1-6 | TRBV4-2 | CASSPPESSYNSPLHF
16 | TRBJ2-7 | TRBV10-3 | CAISESGGAVSYEQYF
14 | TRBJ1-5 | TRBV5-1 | CASSHGGGDQPQHF
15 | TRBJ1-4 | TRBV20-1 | CSARPGGTANEKLFF
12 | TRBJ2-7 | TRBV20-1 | CSARELRYEQYF
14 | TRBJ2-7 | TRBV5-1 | CASSSAGTPLEQYF
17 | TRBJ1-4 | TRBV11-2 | CASSLARRTGPNEKLFF
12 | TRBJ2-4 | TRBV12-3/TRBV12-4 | CASSFSGGVQYF
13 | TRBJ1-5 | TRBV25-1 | CASSGQGGQPQHF
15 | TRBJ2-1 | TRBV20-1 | CSASAYTILGGEQFF
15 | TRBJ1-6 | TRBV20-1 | CSAPNGDGLYSPLHF
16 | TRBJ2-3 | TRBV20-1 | CSARGPGGRGTDTQYF
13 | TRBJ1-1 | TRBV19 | CASSMGMNTEAFF
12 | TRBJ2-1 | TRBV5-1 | CASSLGWDEQFF
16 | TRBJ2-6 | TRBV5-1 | CASSFKGSSGANVLTF
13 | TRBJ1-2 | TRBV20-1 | CSARGQGGDGYTF
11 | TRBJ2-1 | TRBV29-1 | CSARGPNEQFF
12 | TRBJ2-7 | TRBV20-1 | CSAAGRLGEQYF
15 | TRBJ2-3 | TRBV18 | CASSPPAGGRDTQYF
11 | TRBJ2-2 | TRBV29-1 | CSTGDTGELFF
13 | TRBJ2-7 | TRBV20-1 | CSARVGRAYEQYF
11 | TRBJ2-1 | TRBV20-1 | CSAQYANEQFF
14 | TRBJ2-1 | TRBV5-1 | CASSLSGLLDEQFF